This T cell receptor (beta chain) came from a study of beta chain features in type 1 diabetes. Whole-study results and caveats: Compared with healthy donors, patients appeared to share more similar naive, central memory and regulatory TCRB repertoires.

The study reverse transcribed the entire isolated RNA, so it sequenced expressed TCRB transcripts. Some clones are missing from TCRdb's copy, which holds only in-frame ones; the method was immunoSEQ multiplex PCR. The data show about 450,000 clones, approximately 10% seen once. CDR3 length: 16 amino acids. Germline V CDR1 and CDR2: SQVTM, ANQGSEA. The V gene lost 6 bases and the J gene lost 1 base, with 16 bases spanning the gap. Purities in excess of 95% were seen in all sorted populations. In the case of this clone: What it binds is unknown.

This TCR was recovered from a woman aged 18-29 years in good health. Material: naive CD4+ T cells from blood. V is TRBV29-1 and J is TRBJ2-6; TRBD1 is a possible D gene (6 bases). CDR3 nucleotide sequence: TGCAGCGTCAGGACAGAACCTAATTCTGGGGCCAACGTCCTGACTTTC. Translating it yields CSVRTEPNSGANVLTF.